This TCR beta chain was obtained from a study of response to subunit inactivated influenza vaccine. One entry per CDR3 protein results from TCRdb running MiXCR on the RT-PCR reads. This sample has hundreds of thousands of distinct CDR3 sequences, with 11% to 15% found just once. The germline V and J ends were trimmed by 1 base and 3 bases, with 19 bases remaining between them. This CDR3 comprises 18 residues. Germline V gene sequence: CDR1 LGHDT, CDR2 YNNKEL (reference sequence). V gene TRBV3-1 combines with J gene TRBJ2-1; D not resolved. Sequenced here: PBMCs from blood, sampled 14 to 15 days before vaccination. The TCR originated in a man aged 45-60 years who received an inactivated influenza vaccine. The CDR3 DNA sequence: TGTGCCAGCAGCCAAGGTGGCCCCTTCGCCGCAATCTACAATGAGCAGTTCTTC. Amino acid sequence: CASSQGGPFAAIYNEQFF.